One T cell receptor (beta chain) is described in this entry. These data originate in a study of glioma-infiltrating T cells after dendritic cell vaccination. Clones were sequenced by immunoSEQ multiplex PCR, and TCRdb holds only the in-frame ones, with some missing. This sample carries about 64,000 clones, 80% to 85% of them seen once, and the ten largest clones take approximately 8.5%. Per germline, CDR1 SGHAT and CDR2 FQNNGV. The trim removed 8 bases at V and 4 bases at J, leaving 10 bases unmatched. The CDR3 totals 15 residues. The chain has TRBV11-2 and TRBJ2-3; 9 positions match TRBD2. Sequenced here: blood, sampled before dendritic cell vaccination. The origin of this receptor is a human donor with glioblastoma. The CDR3 coding sequence is TGTGCCAGCTCAGCTAGCGGGGTCCCGGCAGATACGCAGTATTTT. Amino acid sequence: CASSASGVPADTQYF.